These 27 T cell receptor beta chains were sequenced from one sample in a study of T cell changes during pregnancy in multiple sclerosis (dated 2019 in TCRdb). The library came from the immunoSEQ multiplex PCR assay. Imported from immuneACCESS, the table was reduced by TCRdb to in-frame sequences with V and J called. These copies leave out some clones; in studies compared against another copy, an unresolved V gene accounts for under half, and the cause of the remainder is not known. This sample gives fewer than 55,000 clones in total; over 80% of them show up just once. 1.3% of the sample belongs to the ten largest clones. The source material was peripheral blood. Source of these receptors: a female donor with multiple sclerosis, enrolled in a pregnancy study.

This clone is a singleton in its sample. The chain has TRBV11-1 and TRBJ2-3; 7 nucleotides agree with TRBD1. Per the germline V gene, CDR1 is SGHAT and CDR2 is FQDESV (reference sequence). J gave up 1 base and V 6 bases, and 10 bases lay outside the gene matches. This CDR3 spans 16 amino acids. The CDR3 reads CASSLDPGTGTDTQYF. The CDR3 DNA follows: TGTGCCAGCAGTTTGGACCCCGGGACAGGCACAGATACGCAGTATTTT.

V gene TRBV28 combines with J gene TRBJ1-4; 7 bases map to TRBD1. The germline V gene has CDR1 MDHEN and CDR2 SYDVKM. Trimming removed 5 bases from V and 1 base from J; junction bases left unmatched: 4. The CDR3 is made up of 15 amino acids. The CDR3 DNA sequence: TGTGCCAGCAGTCCCACAGGGGTAACTAATGAAAAACTGTTTTTT. Translation gives CASSPTGVTNEKLFF.

The J gene is TRBJ2-4, the V gene TRBV4-2; D gene unclear. Trimming removed 0 bases from V and 8 bases from J, with 2 bases in between. CDR1 and CDR2 from the germline V gene are LGHNA and YNFKEQ. The CDR3 is made up of 11 amino acids. DNA for the CDR3: TGTGCCAGCAGCCAAGAATACATTCAGTACTTC. Translating it yields CASSQEYIQYF.

This chain uses TRBV9 with TRBJ2-3, with D uncertain. V lost 0 bases and J lost 0, with 5 bases in between. The CDR3 has 14 amino acids. CDR1 is SGDLS, CDR2 YYNGEE, per germline. CDR3 DNA sequence: TGTGCCAGCAGCGTAGTAGGTAGCACAGATACGCAGTATTTT. Its protein product is CASSVVGSTDTQYF.

The chain couples TRBV10-3 to TRBJ1-2; D gene unclear. Germline V gives CDR1 ENHRY, CDR2 SYGVKD. The CDR3 consists of 12 residues. The ends were cut back, 6 bases at V and 3 bases at J, with 8 bases in the middle. The CDR3 region has the DNA TGTGCCATCAGAGGGTTTGACTATGGCTACACCTTC. Its translation: CAIRGFDYGYTF.

This clone was detected only a few times. The V gene is TRBV11-2, the J gene TRBJ2-2; no definite D call. This CDR3 spans 14 amino acids. The V gene lost 5 bases and the J gene lost 7 bases, with 14 bases spanning the gap. CDR1 and CDR2 from the germline V gene are SGHAT and FQNNGV. CDR3 residues: CASSPNGYGGELFF. The CDR3 region has the DNA TGTGCCAGCAGCCCCAACGGGTACGGCGGGGAGCTGTTTTTT.

This sequence joins TRBV21-1 and TRBJ1-5; the D call in the table, TRBD1, was not verified against the DNA. TRBV21-1 is noted as a pseudogene. This CDR3 region has 18 residues. Written as DNA, the CDR3 is TGTGCCAGCAGCAAAGAGGTCGCAGGTCGATATAGCAATCAGCCCCAGCATTTT. Translation: CASSKEVAGRYSNQPQHF.

This chain uses TRBV5-1 with TRBJ2-3; TRBD2 agrees at 8 bases. J lost 4 bases, V lost 2 bases, and 9 bases had no gene match. This CDR3 contains 16 residues. CDR1 and CDR2 (germline): SGHRS, YFSETQ. This chain's CDR3 is CASSFQSGSSADTQYF. The CDR3 DNA is TGCGCCAGCAGCTTTCAGAGCGGGAGCAGCGCAGATACGCAGTATTTT.

The V gene is TRBV6-1, the J gene TRBJ1-5; 8 bases are a match to TRBD1. Germline V gene lookup returns CDR1 MNHNS and CDR2 SASEGT. V was clipped by 5 bases and J by 3 bases; unmatched bases: 6. The CDR3 consists of 15 residues. The CDR3 spells CASSLDRGDNQPQHF. Written as DNA, the CDR3 is TGTGCCAGCAGTTTAGACAGGGGAGACAATCAGCCCCAGCATTTT.

CDR3 sequence: CSVEVWGRNTEAFF. The DNA of the CDR3 is TGCAGCGTTGAAGTCTGGGGCAGGAACACTGAAGCTTTCTTT. The V call is TRBV29-1, the J call TRBJ1-1; weak D call: TRBD1 (5 bases). Germline V CDR1 and CDR2: SQVTM, ANQGSEA. This CDR3 comprises 14 residues. V was trimmed by 1 base and J by 1 base, leaving 10 bases between them.

The chain employs TRBV5-8 and TRBJ1-4; D possibly corresponds to TRBD1 (6 bases). The germline gives CDR1 SGHTS, CDR2 YDEGEE. V lost 2 bases and J 4 bases, leaving 15 bases between the germline ends. This CDR3 is 16 amino acids long. DNA for the CDR3: TGTGCCAGCAGCTTTTTTGGGGGGCCTGATAATGAAAAACTGTTTTTT. Translating it yields CASSFFGGPDNEKLFF.

The table lists this clone with a count of one. V and J are TRBV2 and TRBJ2-2; 8 positions agree with TRBD1. Germline V gene data show CDR1 as SNHLY and CDR2 as FYNNEI. V was pared by 3 bases and J by 4 bases, with 7 bases of the junction left unmatched. CDR3 size: 16 residues. The CDR3 region is CASSDIGQGGTGELFF. DNA of the CDR3: TGTGCCAGCAGTGATATAGGACAGGGAGGCACCGGGGAGCTGTTTTTT.

V gene TRBV4-3 combines with J gene TRBJ1-1; no reliable D call. Deletions cut 1 base from V and 0 bases from J, with 12 bases between. This CDR3 region has 16 residues. Germline V CDR1 and CDR2: LGHNA, YSLEER. The CDR3 bases are TGCGCCAGCAGCCAAGCTGCGACCATAATGAACACTGAAGCTTTCTTT. It encodes CASSQAATIMNTEAFF.

In DNA, the CDR3 is TGCGCCAGCAGCGCTGACAGGGGGCTGGCGTCTGAGCAGTTCTTC. This codes for CASSADRGLASEQFF. V gene TRBV5-1 combines with J gene TRBJ2-1; 10 positions match TRBD1. J was trimmed by 9 bases and V by 4 bases; bases with no gene match: 10. Germline values: CDR1 SGHRS, CDR2 YFSETQ. This CDR3 spans 15 amino acids.

This chain links TRBV10-2 with TRBJ2-5, with D maybe TRBD2 (5 bases). This CDR3 has 15 residues. The ends were cut back, 6 bases at V and 7 bases at J, with 21 bases in the middle. Germline V lookup: CDR1 WSHSY, CDR2 SAAADI. For the CDR3, the DNA is TGCGCCAGCAGGCCAGCGGACCGAACCCCTGGGACCCAGTACTTC. Translating it yields CASRPADRTPGTQYF.

The chain is built from TRBV28 and TRBJ2-7, with TRBD2 matching over 8 bases. Unmatched junction bases numbered 6, after V lost 11 bases and J lost 6 bases. This CDR3 is built from 11 residues. The V gene's germline CDR1 is MDHEN and CDR2 SYDVKM. DNA of the CDR3: TGTGCCGCGGGGGGTCGTGGCGAGCAGTACTTC. Its protein product is CAAGGRGEQYF. The variable domain in full, completed from reference TRBV28 and TRBJ2-7, reads DVKVTQSSRYLVKRTGEKVFLECVQDMDHENMFWYRQDPGLGLRLIYFSYDVKMKEKGDIPEGYSVSREKKERFSLILESASTNQTSMYLCAAGGRGEQYFGPGTRLTVT.

In nucleotides, the CDR3 is TGTGCCAGCAGCAAAGAGAATCTTGAAACTCCAAGTCTTTACTATGGCTACACCTTC. Its protein product is CASSKENLETPSLYYGYTF. This rearrangement joins TRBV21-1 to TRBJ1-2. TRBV21-1 constitutes a pseudogene. The CDR3 is 19 residues long.

V usage is TRBV5-1 and J usage is TRBJ2-3; maybe TRBD2 (5 bases). Germline V gene lookup returns CDR1 SGHRS and CDR2 YFSETQ. The CDR3 is 15 residues long. V was pared by 1 base and J by 4 bases, with 13 bases between. The CDR3 region is CASSLSGNGADTQYF. The CDR3 coding sequence is TGCGCCAGCAGCTTGTCGGGGAATGGCGCAGATACGCAGTATTTT.

This rearrangement joins TRBV30 to TRBJ1-1, with D hard to call. The CDR3 length is 11 residues. Trimming shortened V by 7 bases and J by 6 bases, and 12 bases separated the two germline ends. Per the germline V gene, CDR1 is GTSNPN and CDR2 is SVGIG (reference sequence). As DNA, the CDR3 is TGTGCCTCGACGCGGGCTTCTGAAGCTTTCTTT. This translates into CASTRASEAFF.

V usage is TRBV7-9 and J usage is TRBJ2-1; TRBD2 is a possible D gene (6 bases). Germline V CDR1 and CDR2: SEHNR, FQNEAQ (reference sequence). V was shortened by 3 bases and J by 4 bases, with 19 bases between the two germline ends. The CDR3 consists of 17 residues. The CDR3 nucleotides read TGTGCCAGCAGCTTGGAAGCGAGCGGGTTGATTTACAATGAGCAGTTCTTC. This sequence encodes CASSLEASGLIYNEQFF.

The gene calls are TRBV7-8 and TRBJ2-7; 10 nucleotides match TRBD2. Germline CDR1 is SGHVS and CDR2 is FQNEAQ. J was trimmed by 3 bases and V by 2 bases; bases with no gene match: 7. The CDR3 extends over 16 amino acids. The CDR3, as DNA: TGTGCCAGCAGCTTATTTGCTAGCGGGAGATTCTACGAGCAGTACTTC. Amino acid sequence: CASSLFASGRFYEQYF.

This rearrangement joins TRBV7-2 to TRBJ2-3; 8 nucleotides line up with TRBD2. Germline lookup yields CDR1 SGHTA and CDR2 FQGNSA. J lost 5 bases, V lost 5 bases, and 6 bases had no gene match. The CDR3 length is 14 residues. In nucleotides, the CDR3 is TGTGCCAGCAGCCGTACCGGGACTAGAGATACGCAGTATTTT. It translates to CASSRTGTRDTQYF.

This clone is labeled as medium-sized. This sequence joins TRBV10-1 and TRBJ2-7; D is perhaps TRBD1 or TRBD2 (6 bases each). Germline lookup yields CDR1 WNHNN and CDR2 SYGVQD (reference sequence). The CDR3 runs 15 residues. Between the trimmed V and J ends, which lost 5 bases and 0 bases, there was a span of 14 bases. This chain's CDR3 is CASSPGGHSSYEQYF. CDR3 DNA: TGCGCCAGCAGTCCCGGGGGCCACAGCTCCTACGAGCAGTACTTC.

CDR3 nucleotide sequence: TGTGCCAGCGCAACAGAAGTTAATGAAAAACTGTTTTTT. The encoded protein is CASATEVNEKLFF. V is TRBV6-6 and J is TRBJ1-4, with unresolved D. Trimming pared 8 bases from V and 4 bases from J, leaving 11 bases between. CDR1 and CDR2 (germline): MNHNY, SVGAGI (reference sequence). CDR3 size: 13 residues.

The chain employs TRBV5-1 and TRBJ2-5; D gene uncertain. Trimming shortened V by 0 bases and J by 4 bases, and 13 bases separated the two germline ends. Germline CDR1 SGHRS, CDR2 YFSETQ. The CDR3 has 15 residues. The CDR3 loop is CASSLALALRETQYF. The CDR3 region has the DNA TGCGCCAGCAGCTTGGCCCTGGCCCTGAGAGAGACCCAGTACTTC.

The V call is TRBV5-4, the J call TRBJ1-4; a weak D match, TRBD1 (6 bases). CDR1 and CDR2 from the germline V gene are SGHNT and YYREEE (reference sequence). Trimming pared 3 bases from V and 6 bases from J, leaving 12 bases between. This CDR3 comprises 14 residues. CDR3 nucleotide sequence: TGTGCCAGCAGCTCGGGGGCGGGGGATGAAAAACTGTTTTTT. Translated: CASSSGAGDEKLFF.

This clone was picked up one time. The chain employs TRBV7-9 and TRBJ2-5; 9 bases line up with TRBD1. Germline loops: CDR1 SEHNR, CDR2 FQNEAQ (reference sequence). CDR3 length equals 18 residues. The V gene end was trimmed by 5 bases and the J gene end by 2 bases; junction bases not matched to a gene: 15. The CDR3 protein is CASSIDGTGFWTQETQYF. In nucleotides, the CDR3 is TGTGCCAGCAGCATCGACGGGACAGGGTTTTGGACTCAAGAGACCCAGTACTTC.